The source of this TCR beta chain is a study of control samples from healthy donors and cancer patients. TCRdb keeps only in-frame clones here, not all; method: immunoSEQ multiplex PCR. The repertoire holds 400,000 to 500,000 clones, with 90% as singletons. The CDR3 covers 15 residues. V shed 2 bases and J shed 4 bases, with 15 bases lying between them. Germline V CDR1 and CDR2: SEHNR, FQNEAQ (reference sequence). The source is a man in his forties or fifties with head and neck cancer. The rearrangement links TRBV7-9 to TRBJ2-7; D gene uncertain. The source material was PBMCs. In DNA, the CDR3 is TGTGCCAGCAGCTTAACTCCCGGGCCAAGATACGAGCAGTACTTC. It codes for CASSLTPGPRYEQYF.